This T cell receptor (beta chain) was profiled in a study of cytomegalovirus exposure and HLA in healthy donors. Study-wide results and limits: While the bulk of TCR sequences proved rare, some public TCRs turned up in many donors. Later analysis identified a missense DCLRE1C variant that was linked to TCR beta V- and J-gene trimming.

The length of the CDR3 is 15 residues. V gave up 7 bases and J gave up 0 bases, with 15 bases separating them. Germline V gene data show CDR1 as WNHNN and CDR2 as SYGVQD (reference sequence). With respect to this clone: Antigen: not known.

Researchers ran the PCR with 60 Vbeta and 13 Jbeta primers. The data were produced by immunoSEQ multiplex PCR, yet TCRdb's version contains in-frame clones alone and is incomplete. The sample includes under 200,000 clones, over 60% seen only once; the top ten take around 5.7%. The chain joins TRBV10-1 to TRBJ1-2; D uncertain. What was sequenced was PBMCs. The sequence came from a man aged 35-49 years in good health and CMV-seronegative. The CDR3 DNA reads TGCGCCAGCACCAATCCGGGGAAGACTAACTATGGCTACACCTTC. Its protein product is CASTNPGKTNYGYTF.